One and the same sample provided the 9 T cell receptor beta chains below, sequenced in a study of shared clonotypes between healthy human individuals. Assay: immunoSEQ multiplex PCR; the TCRdb copy retains only in-frame clones and omits some. The table lists about 680,000 clones, 90% to 95% of them singletons. Naive CD8 cells comprised CD45RO-negative, CCR7-positively selected cells, excluding terminally differentiated effector memory CD45RA+ cells. Material for sequencing was naive CD8+ T cells sorted from blood. These receptor sequences come from a man aged 30-40 years in good health.

The CDR3: CASRAIGGVEQFF. For the CDR3, the DNA is TGCGCCAGCAGGGCCATTGGGGGGGTTGAGCAGTTCTTC. The genes are TRBV4-1 and TRBJ2-1, with 7 bases matching TRBD2. The CDR3 runs to 13 residues. J gave up 9 bases and V 6 bases, and 8 bases lay outside the gene matches. From germline, CDR1 is MGHRA and CDR2 YSYEKL.

With respect to this clone: Germline is not matched at one junction end, which may reflect a read error. The chain links TRBV29-1 to TRBJ2-7; TRBD2 matches 10 bases. Germline CDR1 is SQVTM and CDR2 is ANQGSEA. This CDR3 has 11 residues. CDR3 coding DNA: TGCAGCGTTGTTTCCAGCGGGAGGGTGAGCTTC. Encoded protein: CSVVSSGRVSF.

This chain connects TRBV7-9 to TRBJ2-7; TRBD1 aligns across 10 bases. V lost 1 base, J lost 5 bases, and 5 bases stayed unmatched. Germline CDR1 reads SEHNR; CDR2 reads FQNEAQ (reference sequence). CDR3 length: 15 amino acids. CDR3 region: CASSLVTGGAHEQYF. CDR3 bases: TGTGCCAGCAGCTTAGTGACAGGGGGCGCCCACGAGCAGTACTTC.

The V and J genes are TRBV4-1 and TRBJ1-4; 7 bases fit TRBD1. V trimming: 3 bases; J trimming: 7 bases; junction bases outside the gene matches: 11. The CDR3 spans 16 residues. Per the germline V gene, CDR1 is MGHRA and CDR2 is YSYEKL. The CDR3 is CASSQSKGTVGEKLFF. The CDR3 coding sequence is TGCGCCAGCAGCCAGAGTAAGGGGACAGTTGGTGAAAAACTGTTTTTT.

The chain has TRBV5-1 and TRBJ2-1, with 12 bases aligning to TRBD2. Germline trimming cut 0 bases from V and 3 bases from J; bases unmatched to any gene: 4. The CDR3 has 17 amino acids. Germline CDR1 and CDR2: SGHRS and YFSETQ. In nucleotides, the CDR3 is TGCGCCAGCAGCTTGGGACTAGCGGGAGCTATCTACAATGAGCAGTTCTTC. This sequence encodes CASSLGLAGAIYNEQFF.

CDR3 protein: CASSRETRDQPQHF. For the CDR3, the DNA is TGTGCCAGCAGTCGGGAAACCCGGGATCAGCCCCAGCATTTT. This chain connects TRBV2 to TRBJ1-5; D is unclear. V was pared by 5 bases and J by 5 bases, with 13 bases between. The CDR3 extends over 14 amino acids. The germline gives CDR1 SNHLY, CDR2 FYNNEI.

The chain couples TRBV30 to TRBJ2-7; 8 bases fit TRBD1. Germline CDR1 is GTSNPN and CDR2 is SVGIG (reference sequence). The CDR3 contains 15 residues. The trim removed 2 bases at V and 3 bases at J, leaving 9 bases unmatched. For the CDR3, the DNA is TGTGCCTGGAGTCCCCAGGACAGGGAGATCTACGAGCAGTACTTC. Translated, it gives CAWSPQDREIYEQYF.

The gene calls are TRBV15 and TRBJ2-5; possible D gene TRBD1, 6 bases. V was trimmed by 1 base and J by 5 bases, leaving 11 bases between them. The CDR3 consists of 14 residues. The germline CDR1 and CDR2 sequences are LNHNV and YYDKDF (reference sequence). The CDR3 region is CATSRAGTPETQYF. CDR3 sequence (DNA): TGTGCCACCAGCAGAGCCGGGACACCCGAGACCCAGTACTTC.

V and J are TRBV7-6 and TRBJ2-1; D gene unclear. Germline V gives CDR1 SGHVS, CDR2 FNYEAQ. V shed 0 bases and J shed 1 base, with 16 bases lying between them. The CDR3 is 18 residues long. In DNA form, the CDR3 reads TGTGCCAGCAGCTTAGCGGCAGGTACCTCTCTATCCTACAATGAGCAGTTCTTC. This codes for CASSLAAGTSLSYNEQFF.